This section outlines one T cell receptor (beta chain) sequence together with its context. The germline CDR1 and CDR2 sequences are MNHEY and SVGAGI. V shed 2 bases and J shed 2 bases, with 11 bases lying between them. CDR3 length equals 15 residues. This sample was included in a study of blood T cell repertoires in COVID-19. As for the study in general: From T cells, B-cell-depleted T cells, or PBMCs came the material, which was cDNA or gDNA.

Here immunoSEQ multiplex PCR was the method, and the copy in TCRdb shows in-frame clones only, minus some. The sample has a few hundred thousand clones, around 90% seen once; the top ten hold roughly 7.3%. This TCR came from a woman in her twenties or thirties with COVID-19, enrolled during active disease. V is TRBV6-5 and J is TRBJ2-3; TRBD1 is a possible D gene (5 bases). What was sequenced was peripheral blood. This CDR3 is CASSYGGRVTDTQYF. The CDR3 bases are TGTGCCAGCAGTTACGGCGGCAGGGTCACAGATACGCAGTATTTT.